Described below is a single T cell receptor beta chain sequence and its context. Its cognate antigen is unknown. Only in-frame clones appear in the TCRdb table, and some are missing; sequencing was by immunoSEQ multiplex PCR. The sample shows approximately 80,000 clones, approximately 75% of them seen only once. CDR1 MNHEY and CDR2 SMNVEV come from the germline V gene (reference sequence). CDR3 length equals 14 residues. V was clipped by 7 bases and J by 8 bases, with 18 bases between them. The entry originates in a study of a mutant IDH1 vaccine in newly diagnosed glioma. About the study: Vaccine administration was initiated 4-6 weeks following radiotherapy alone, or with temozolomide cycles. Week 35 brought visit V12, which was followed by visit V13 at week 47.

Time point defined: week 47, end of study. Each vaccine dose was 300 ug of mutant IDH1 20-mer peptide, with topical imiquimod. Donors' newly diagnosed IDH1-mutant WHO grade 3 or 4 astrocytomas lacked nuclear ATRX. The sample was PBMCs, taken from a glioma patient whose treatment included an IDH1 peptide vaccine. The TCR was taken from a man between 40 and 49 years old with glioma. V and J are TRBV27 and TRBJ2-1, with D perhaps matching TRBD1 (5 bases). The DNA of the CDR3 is TGTGCCAGCAAAAGGCCAGGGCCGTTTCATGAGCAGTTCTTC. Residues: CASKRPGPFHEQFF.